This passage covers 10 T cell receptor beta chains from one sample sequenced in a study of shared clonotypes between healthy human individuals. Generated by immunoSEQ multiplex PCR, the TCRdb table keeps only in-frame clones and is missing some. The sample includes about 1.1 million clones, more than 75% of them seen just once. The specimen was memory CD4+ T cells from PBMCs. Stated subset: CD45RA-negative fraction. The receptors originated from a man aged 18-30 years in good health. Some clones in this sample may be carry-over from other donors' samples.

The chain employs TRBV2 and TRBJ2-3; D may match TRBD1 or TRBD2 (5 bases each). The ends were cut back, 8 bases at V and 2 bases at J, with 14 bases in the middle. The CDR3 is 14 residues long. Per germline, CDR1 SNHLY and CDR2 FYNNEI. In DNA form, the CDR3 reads TGTGCCAGCTCTGAGGGACGGATCACAGATACGCAGTATTTT. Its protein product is CASSEGRITDTQYF.

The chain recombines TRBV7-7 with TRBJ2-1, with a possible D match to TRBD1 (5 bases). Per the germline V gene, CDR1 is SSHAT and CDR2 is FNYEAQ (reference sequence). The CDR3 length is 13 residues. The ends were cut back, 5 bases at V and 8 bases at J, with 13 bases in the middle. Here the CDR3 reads CASSPGPGHEQFF. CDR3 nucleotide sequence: TGTGCCAGCAGCCCAGGGCCCGGGCATGAGCAGTTCTTC.

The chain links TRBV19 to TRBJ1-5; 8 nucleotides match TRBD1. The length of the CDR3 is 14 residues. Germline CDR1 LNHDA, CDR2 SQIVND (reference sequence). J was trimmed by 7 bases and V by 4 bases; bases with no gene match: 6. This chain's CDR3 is CASSRGQGEQPQHF. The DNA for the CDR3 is TGTGCCAGTAGTAGAGGACAGGGTGAACAGCCCCAGCATTTT.

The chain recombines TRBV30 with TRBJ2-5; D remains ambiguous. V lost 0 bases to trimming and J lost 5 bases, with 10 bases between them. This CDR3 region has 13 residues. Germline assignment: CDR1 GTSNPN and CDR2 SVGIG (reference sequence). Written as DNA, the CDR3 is TGTGCCTGGAGTGTAGGTACGGTGGAGACCCAGTACTTC. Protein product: CAWSVGTVETQYF. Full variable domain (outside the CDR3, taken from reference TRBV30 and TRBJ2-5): SQTIHQWPATLVQPVGSPLSLECTVEGTSNPNLYWYRQAAGRGLQLLFYSVGIGQISSEVPQNLSASRPQDRQFILSSKKLLLSDSGFYLCAWSVGTVETQYFGPGTRLLVL.

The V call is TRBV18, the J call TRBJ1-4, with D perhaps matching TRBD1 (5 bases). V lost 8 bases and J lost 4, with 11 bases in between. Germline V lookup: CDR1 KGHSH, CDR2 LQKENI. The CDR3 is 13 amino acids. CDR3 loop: CASREGINEKLFF. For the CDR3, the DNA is TGTGCCAGCCGGGAGGGGATTAATGAAAAACTGTTTTTT. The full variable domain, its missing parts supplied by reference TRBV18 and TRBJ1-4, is NAGVMQNPRHLVRRRGQEARLRCSPMKGHSHVYWYRQLPEEGLKFMVYLQKENIIDESGMPKERFSAEFPKEGPSILRIQQVVRGDSAAYFCASREGINEKLFFGSGTQLSVL.

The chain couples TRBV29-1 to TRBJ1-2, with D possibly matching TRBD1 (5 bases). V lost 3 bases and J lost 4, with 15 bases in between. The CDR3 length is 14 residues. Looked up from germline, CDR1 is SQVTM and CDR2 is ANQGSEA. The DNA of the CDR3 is TGCAGCGTTGACGACGGGTTTAGGGGCTATGGCTACACCTTC. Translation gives CSVDDGFRGYGYTF.

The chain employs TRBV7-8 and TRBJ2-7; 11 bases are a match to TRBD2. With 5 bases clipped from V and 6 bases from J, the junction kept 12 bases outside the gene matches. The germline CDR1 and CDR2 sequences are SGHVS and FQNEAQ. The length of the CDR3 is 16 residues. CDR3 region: CASSPPTSGKSREQYF. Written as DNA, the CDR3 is TGTGCCAGCAGCCCCCCGACTAGCGGGAAATCGCGCGAGCAGTACTTC.

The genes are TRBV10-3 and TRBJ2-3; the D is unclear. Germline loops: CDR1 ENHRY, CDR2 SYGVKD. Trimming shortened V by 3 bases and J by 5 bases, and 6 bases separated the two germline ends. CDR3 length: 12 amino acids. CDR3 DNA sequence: TGTGCCATCAGTGAAACTCAAGATACGCAGTATTTT. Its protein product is CAISETQDTQYF.

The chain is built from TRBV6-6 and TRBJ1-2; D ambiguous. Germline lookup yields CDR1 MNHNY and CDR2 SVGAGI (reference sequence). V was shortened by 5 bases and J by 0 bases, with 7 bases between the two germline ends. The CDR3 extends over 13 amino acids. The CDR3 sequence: CASSVDPNYGYTF. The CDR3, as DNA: TGTGCCAGCAGTGTGGACCCTAACTATGGCTACACCTTC.

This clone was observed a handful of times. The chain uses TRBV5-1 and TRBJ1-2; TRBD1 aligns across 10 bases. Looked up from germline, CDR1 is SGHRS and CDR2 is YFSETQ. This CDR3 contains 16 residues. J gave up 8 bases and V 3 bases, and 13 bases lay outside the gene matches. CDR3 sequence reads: CASSSTTTGGAEGYTF. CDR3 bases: TGCGCCAGCAGCTCTACTACGACAGGGGGCGCGGAAGGCTACACCTTC. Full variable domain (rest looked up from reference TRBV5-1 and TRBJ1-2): KAGVTQTPRYLIKTRGQQVTLSCSPISGHRSVSWYQQTPGQGLQFLFEYFSETQRNKGNFPGRFSGRQFSNSRSEMNVSTLELGDSALYLCASSSTTTGGAEGYTFGSGTRLTVV.